These T cell receptor beta chains were read from a single sample in a study of blood T cell repertoires in COVID-19. Profiling relied on immunoSEQ multiplex PCR, and the TCRdb table lists in-frame clones only, not all of them. The sample contains around 84,000 clones, around 80% of which appear only once. The sequencing input was peripheral blood. These receptors were taken from a man in his sixties with COVID-19, enrolled during active disease. CDR3s include the opening cysteine and the closing phenylalanine or tryptophan. The order of the fields is J gene, D gene, clone size, V gene, CDR3 protein, CDR3 DNA. D genes are given only for firm matches. The size of a clone is reported for some rows only, either as once, few or many, or as a class for expanded clones.

J gene: TRBJ2-1; D gene: -; clone size: -; V gene: TRBV6-6; CDR3 protein: CASSPSLGALRSYNEQFF; CDR3 DNA: TGTGCCAGCAGTCCCTCCCTGGGGGCGCTACGCTCCTACAATGAGCAGTTCTTC
J gene: TRBJ1-4; D gene: -; clone size: -; V gene: TRBV19; CDR3 protein: CASSLGGQRNEKLFF; CDR3 DNA: TGTGCCAGTAGTTTGGGGGGGCAGCGTAATGAAAAACTGTTTTTT
J gene: TRBJ2-7; D gene: -; clone size: -; V gene: TRBV18; CDR3 protein: CASSPPLEVLEQYF; CDR3 DNA: TGTGCCAGCTCACCACCCCTAGAAGTCCTCGAGCAGTACTTC
J gene: TRBJ1-1; D gene: -; clone size: once; V gene: TRBV3-1/TRBV3-2; CDR3 protein: CASSQGPGRNTEAFF; CDR3 DNA: TGTGCCAGCAGCCAAGGTCCAGGAAGGAACACTGAAGCTTTCTTT
J gene: TRBJ2-1; D gene: TRBD2; clone size: -; V gene: TRBV19; CDR3 protein: CASSIVVGGSGRAGEQFF; CDR3 DNA: TGTGCCAGTAGTATAGTCGTAGGGGGTAGCGGGAGGGCAGGGGAGCAGTTCTTC
J gene: TRBJ1-4; D gene: -; clone size: -; V gene: TRBV5-1; CDR3 protein: CASSFQSGNEKLFF; CDR3 DNA: TGCGCCAGCAGCTTCCAGTCGGGAAATGAAAAACTGTTTTTT
J gene: TRBJ1-2; D gene: TRBD1; clone size: medium-sized; V gene: TRBV3-1/TRBV3-2; CDR3 protein: CASSHKWIRGRSYGYTF; CDR3 DNA: TGTGCCAGCAGCCATAAGTGGATAAGGGGGCGCAGCTATGGCTACACCTTC
J gene: TRBJ2-3; D gene: -; clone size: -; V gene: TRBV15; CDR3 protein: CATSVERGDTQYF; CDR3 DNA: TGTGCCACCAGCGTCGAGAGAGGGGATACGCAGTATTTT
J gene: TRBJ1-3; D gene: -; clone size: -; V gene: TRBV25-1; CDR3 protein: CASSVGSSGNTIYF; CDR3 DNA: TGTGCCAGCAGTGTCGGGAGCTCCGGAAACACCATATATTTT
J gene: TRBJ1-2; D gene: TRBD1; clone size: once; V gene: TRBV7-9; CDR3 protein: CASSRTAGGTTGYGYTF; CDR3 DNA: TGTGCCAGCAGCAGGACCGCAGGGGGCACTACCGGCTATGGCTACACCTTC
J gene: TRBJ2-7; D gene: -; clone size: -; V gene: TRBV7-8; CDR3 protein: CASSLELGRYEQYF; CDR3 DNA: TGTGCCAGCAGCTTAGAACTAGGGAGGTACGAGCAGTACTTC
J gene: TRBJ2-3; D gene: -; clone size: -; V gene: TRBV5-4; CDR3 protein: CASSLRAQGSTDTQYF; CDR3 DNA: TGTGCCAGCAGCTTGCGGGCACAGGGTAGCACAGATACGCAGTATTTT
J gene: TRBJ2-3; D gene: TRBD2; clone size: many; V gene: TRBV5-5; CDR3 protein: CARCLGGGGRALPGYF; CDR3 DNA: TGTGCCCGCTGCTTGGGTGGGGGCGGGAGGGCCCTCCCTGGGTATTTT
J gene: TRBJ2-2; D gene: TRBD1; clone size: few; V gene: TRBV14; CDR3 protein: CASSPLTGFGELFF; CDR3 DNA: TGTGCCAGCAGCCCGCTGACAGGGTTCGGGGAGCTGTTTTTT
J gene: TRBJ1-2; D gene: -; clone size: many; V gene: TRBV7-8; CDR3 protein: CASTDAGETYGYTF; CDR3 DNA: TGTGCCAGCACCGACGCAGGGGAAACATATGGCTACACCTTC
J gene: TRBJ2-2; D gene: TRBD1; clone size: -; V gene: TRBV9; CDR3 protein: CASSVVVSGGTGELFF; CDR3 DNA: TGTGCCAGCAGCGTTGTAGTGTCAGGGGGCACCGGGGAGCTGTTTTTT
J gene: TRBJ1-3; D gene: -; clone size: few; V gene: TRBV5-1; CDR3 protein: CASSLGGRSGNTIYF; CDR3 DNA: TGCGCCAGCAGCTTGGGAGGCAGATCCGGAAACACCATATATTTT
J gene: TRBJ1-6; D gene: -; clone size: -; V gene: TRBV25-1; CDR3 protein: CASSDPGGSPLHF; CDR3 DNA: TGTGCCAGCAGTGACCCCGGGGGATCACCCCTCCACTTT
J gene: TRBJ1-5; D gene: TRBD1; clone size: few; V gene: TRBV5-3; CDR3 protein: CARSLGQGAQQPQHF; CDR3 DNA: TGTGCCAGAAGCTTGGGACAGGGGGCTCAACAGCCCCAGCATTTT
J gene: TRBJ1-4; D gene: -; clone size: once; V gene: TRBV14; CDR3 protein: CASSPAGGGREKLFF; CDR3 DNA: TGTGCCAGCAGCCCCGCAGGCGGGGGTAGGGAAAAACTGTTTTTT
J gene: TRBJ2-2; D gene: TRBD2; clone size: -; V gene: TRBV5-1; CDR3 protein: CASSPLGSGGIGTGELFF; CDR3 DNA: TGCGCCAGCAGCCCGCTGGGATCGGGAGGCATCGGCACCGGGGAGCTGTTTTTT
J gene: TRBJ1-2; D gene: TRBD1; clone size: -; V gene: TRBV2; CDR3 protein: CASSARDRGRKGYTF; CDR3 DNA: TGTGCCAGCAGTGCCCGGGACAGGGGGCGGAAAGGCTACACCTTC
J gene: TRBJ1-4; D gene: TRBD1; clone size: once; V gene: TRBV5-1; CDR3 protein: CASSFRTGGEKLFF; CDR3 DNA: TGCGCCAGCAGCTTTAGGACAGGGGGTGAAAAACTGTTTTTT
J gene: TRBJ1-4; D gene: -; clone size: -; V gene: TRBV10-3; CDR3 protein: CAISESPGDEKLFF; CDR3 DNA: TGTGCCATCAGTGAGTCCCCGGGGGATGAAAAACTGTTTTTT
J gene: TRBJ1-5; D gene: -; clone size: -; V gene: TRBV7-2; CDR3 protein: CASSPDFRAAGNQPQHF; CDR3 DNA: TGTGCCAGCAGCCCCGACTTCAGGGCGGCGGGCAATCAGCCCCAGCATTTT
J gene: TRBJ2-1; D gene: -; clone size: -; V gene: TRBV19; CDR3 protein: CASTPTGLYYNEQFF; CDR3 DNA: TGTGCCAGTACCCCTACCGGACTTTACTACAATGAGCAGTTCTTC
J gene: TRBJ2-5; D gene: -; clone size: -; V gene: TRBV5-1; CDR3 protein: CASSFGGGQETQYF; CDR3 DNA: TGCGCCAGCAGCTTTGGTGGCGGCCAAGAGACCCAGTACTTC
J gene: TRBJ2-3; D gene: -; clone size: -; V gene: TRBV19; CDR3 protein: CASSTGVGPTDTQYF; CDR3 DNA: TGTGCCAGTAGTACAGGTGTCGGCCCCACAGATACGCAGTATTTT
J gene: TRBJ1-3; D gene: -; clone size: -; V gene: TRBV3-1/TRBV3-2; CDR3 protein: CASSQVTVGNTIYF; CDR3 DNA: TGTGCCAGCAGCCAAGTTACGGTGGGAAACACCATATATTTT
J gene: TRBJ2-5; D gene: TRBD2; clone size: -; V gene: TRBV14; CDR3 protein: CASSQYGGVNQETQYF; CDR3 DNA: TGTGCCAGCAGCCAGTACGGGGGGGTCAACCAAGAGACCCAGTACTTC
J gene: TRBJ2-5; D gene: TRBD2; clone size: -; V gene: TRBV10-3; CDR3 protein: CAISVLAGAASETQYF; CDR3 DNA: TGTGCCATCAGCGTACTAGCGGGGGCCGCGAGCGAGACCCAGTACTTC
J gene: TRBJ2-7; D gene: TRBD2; clone size: -; V gene: TRBV28; CDR3 protein: CASSPSTSGEYEQYF; CDR3 DNA: TGTGCCAGCAGTCCTTCGACTAGCGGGGAATACGAGCAGTACTTC
J gene: TRBJ1-3; D gene: -; clone size: -; V gene: TRBV5-4; CDR3 protein: CASSFLGGSDTIYF; CDR3 DNA: TGTGCCAGCAGCTTTCTGGGGGGATCGGACACCATATATTTT